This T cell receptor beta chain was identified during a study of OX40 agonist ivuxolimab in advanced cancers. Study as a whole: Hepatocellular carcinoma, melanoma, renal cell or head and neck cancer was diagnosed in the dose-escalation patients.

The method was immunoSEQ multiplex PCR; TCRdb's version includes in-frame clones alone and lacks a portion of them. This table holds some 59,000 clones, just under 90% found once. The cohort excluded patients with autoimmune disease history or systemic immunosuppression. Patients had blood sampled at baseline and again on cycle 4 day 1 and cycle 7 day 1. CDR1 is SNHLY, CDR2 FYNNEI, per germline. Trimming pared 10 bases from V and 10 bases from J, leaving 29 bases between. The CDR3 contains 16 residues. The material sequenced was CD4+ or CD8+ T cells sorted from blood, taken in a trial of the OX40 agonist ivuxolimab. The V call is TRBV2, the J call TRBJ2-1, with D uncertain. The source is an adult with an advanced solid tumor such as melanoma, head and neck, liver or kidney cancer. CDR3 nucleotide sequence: TGTGCCAAATCAGGAGACACCCGAGTCTCACGAACCGAGCAGTTCTTC. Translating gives CAKSGDTRVSRTEQFF.